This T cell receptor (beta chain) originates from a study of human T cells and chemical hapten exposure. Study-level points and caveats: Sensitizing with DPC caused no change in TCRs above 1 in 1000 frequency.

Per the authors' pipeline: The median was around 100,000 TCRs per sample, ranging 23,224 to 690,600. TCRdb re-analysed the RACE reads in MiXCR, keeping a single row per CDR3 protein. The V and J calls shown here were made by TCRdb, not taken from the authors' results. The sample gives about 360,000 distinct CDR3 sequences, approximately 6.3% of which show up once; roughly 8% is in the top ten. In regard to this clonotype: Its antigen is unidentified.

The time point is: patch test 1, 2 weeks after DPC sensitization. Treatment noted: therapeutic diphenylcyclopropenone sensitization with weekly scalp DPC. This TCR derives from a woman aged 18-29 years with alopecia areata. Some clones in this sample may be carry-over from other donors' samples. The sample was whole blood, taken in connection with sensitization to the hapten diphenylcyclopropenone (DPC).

The CDR3 nucleotides are TGTGCTAGTGGTCCCCGACAGGGATCGACCGGGGAGCTGTTTTTT. This gives the protein CASGPRQGSTGELFF. The rearrangement uses TRBV12-5 and TRBJ2-2; 7 bases agree with TRBD1. The CDR3 contains 15 residues. Germline V gives CDR1 LGHNT, CDR2 FRNRAP. J gave up 5 bases and V 5 bases, and 8 bases lay outside the gene matches. Full variable domain (rest looked up from reference TRBV12-5 and TRBJ2-2): DARVTQTPRHKVTEMGQEVTMRCQPILGHNTVFWYRQTMMQGLELLAYFRNRAPLDDSGMPKDRFSAEMPDATLATLKIQPSEPRDSAVYFCASGPRQGSTGELFFGEGSRLTVL.